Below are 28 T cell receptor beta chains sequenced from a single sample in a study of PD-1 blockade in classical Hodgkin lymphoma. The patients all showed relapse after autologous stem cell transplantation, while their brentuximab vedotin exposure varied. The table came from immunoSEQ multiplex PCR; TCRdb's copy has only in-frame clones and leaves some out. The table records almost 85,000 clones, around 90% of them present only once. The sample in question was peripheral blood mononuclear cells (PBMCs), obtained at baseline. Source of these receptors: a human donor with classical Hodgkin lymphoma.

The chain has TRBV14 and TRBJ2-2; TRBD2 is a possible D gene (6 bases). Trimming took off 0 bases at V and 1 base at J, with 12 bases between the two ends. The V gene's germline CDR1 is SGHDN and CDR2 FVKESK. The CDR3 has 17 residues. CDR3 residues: CASSQDPWRGNTGELFF. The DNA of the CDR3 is TGTGCCAGCAGCCAAGATCCTTGGCGGGGGAACACCGGGGAGCTGTTTTTT.

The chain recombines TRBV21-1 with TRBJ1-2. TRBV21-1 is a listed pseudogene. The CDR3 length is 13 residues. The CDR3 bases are TGTGCCAGCAGCAAAGTTCTGGGCTATGGCTACACCTTC. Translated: CASSKVLGYGYTF.

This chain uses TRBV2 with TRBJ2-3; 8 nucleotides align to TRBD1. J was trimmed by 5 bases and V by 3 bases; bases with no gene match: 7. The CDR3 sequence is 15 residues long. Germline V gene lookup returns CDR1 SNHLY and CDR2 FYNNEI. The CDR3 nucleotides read TGTGCCAGCAGTGAGCAGGGGGCGGCAGGAGATACGCAGTATTTT. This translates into CASSEQGAAGDTQYF.

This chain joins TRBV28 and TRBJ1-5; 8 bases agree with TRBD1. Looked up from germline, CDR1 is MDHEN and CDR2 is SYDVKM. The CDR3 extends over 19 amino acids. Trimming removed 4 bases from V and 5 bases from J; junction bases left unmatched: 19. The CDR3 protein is CASSSQGARGLGFHQPQHF. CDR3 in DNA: TGTGCCAGCAGTTCTCAGGGGGCTAGAGGGTTGGGATTTCATCAGCCCCAGCATTTT.

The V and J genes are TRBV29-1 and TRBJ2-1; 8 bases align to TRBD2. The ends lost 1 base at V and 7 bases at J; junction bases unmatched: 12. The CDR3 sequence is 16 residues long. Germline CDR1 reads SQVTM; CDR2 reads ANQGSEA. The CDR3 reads CSVEAGSGGPSNEQFF. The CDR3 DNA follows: TGCAGCGTTGAAGCGGGGAGCGGGGGCCCTTCAAATGAGCAGTTCTTC.

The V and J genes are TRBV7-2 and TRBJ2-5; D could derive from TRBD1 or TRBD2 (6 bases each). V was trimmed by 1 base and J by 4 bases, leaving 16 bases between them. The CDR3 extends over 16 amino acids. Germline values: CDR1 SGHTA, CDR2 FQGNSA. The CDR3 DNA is TGTGCCAGCAGCTTAGGGGGGGCGTCGCACAGAGAGACCCAGTACTTC. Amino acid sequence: CASSLGGASHRETQYF.

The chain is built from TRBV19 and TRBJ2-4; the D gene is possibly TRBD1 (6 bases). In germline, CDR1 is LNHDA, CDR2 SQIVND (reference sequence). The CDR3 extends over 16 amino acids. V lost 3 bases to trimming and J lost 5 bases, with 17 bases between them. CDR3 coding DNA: TGTGCCAGTAGTATGGGGGCGGGTCCCTACGAAAACATTCAGTACTTC. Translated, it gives CASSMGAGPYENIQYF.

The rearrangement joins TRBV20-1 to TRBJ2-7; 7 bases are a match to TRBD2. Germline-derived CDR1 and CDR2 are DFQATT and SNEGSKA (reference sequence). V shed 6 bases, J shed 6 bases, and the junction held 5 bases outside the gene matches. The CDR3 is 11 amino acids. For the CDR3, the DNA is TGCAGTGCATACTGGGGGGGCGAGCAGTACTTC. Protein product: CSAYWGGEQYF.

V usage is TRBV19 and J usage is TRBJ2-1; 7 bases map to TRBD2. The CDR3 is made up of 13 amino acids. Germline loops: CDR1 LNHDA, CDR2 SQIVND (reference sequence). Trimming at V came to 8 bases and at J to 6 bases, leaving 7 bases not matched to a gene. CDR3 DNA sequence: TGTGCCAGTGCAGCGGGACCTCCCAATGAGCAGTTCTTC. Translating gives CASAAGPPNEQFF.

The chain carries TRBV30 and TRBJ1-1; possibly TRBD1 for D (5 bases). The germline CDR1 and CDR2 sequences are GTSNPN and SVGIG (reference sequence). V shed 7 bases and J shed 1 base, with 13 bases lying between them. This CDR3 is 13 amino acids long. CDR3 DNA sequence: TGTGCCTCTTACGATGGGGGGAACACTGAAGCTTTCTTT. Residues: CASYDGGNTEAFF.

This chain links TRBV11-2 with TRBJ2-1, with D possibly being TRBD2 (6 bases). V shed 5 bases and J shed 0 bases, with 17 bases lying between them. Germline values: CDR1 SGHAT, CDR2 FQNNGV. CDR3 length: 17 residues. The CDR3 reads CASSRFTSGYSYNEQFF. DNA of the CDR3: TGTGCCAGCAGCCGATTTACGAGCGGGTACTCCTACAATGAGCAGTTCTTC.

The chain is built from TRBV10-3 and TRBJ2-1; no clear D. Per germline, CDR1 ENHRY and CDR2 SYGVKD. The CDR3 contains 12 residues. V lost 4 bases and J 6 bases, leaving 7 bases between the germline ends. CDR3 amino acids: CAISASSNEQFF. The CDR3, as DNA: TGTGCCATCAGTGCCAGTAGCAATGAGCAGTTCTTC.

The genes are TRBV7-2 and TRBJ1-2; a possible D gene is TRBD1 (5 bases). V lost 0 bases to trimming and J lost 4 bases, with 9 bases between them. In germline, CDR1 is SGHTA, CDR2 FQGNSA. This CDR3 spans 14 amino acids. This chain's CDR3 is CASSLAAGSYGYTF. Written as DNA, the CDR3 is TGTGCCAGCAGCTTAGCGGCAGGGAGCTATGGCTACACCTTC.

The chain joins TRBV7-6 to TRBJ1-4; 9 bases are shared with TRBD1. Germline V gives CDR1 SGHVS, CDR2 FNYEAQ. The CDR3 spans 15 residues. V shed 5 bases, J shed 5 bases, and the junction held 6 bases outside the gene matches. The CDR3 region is CASSPHRGRNEKLFF. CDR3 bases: TGTGCCAGCAGCCCTCACAGGGGGCGGAATGAAAAACTGTTTTTT.

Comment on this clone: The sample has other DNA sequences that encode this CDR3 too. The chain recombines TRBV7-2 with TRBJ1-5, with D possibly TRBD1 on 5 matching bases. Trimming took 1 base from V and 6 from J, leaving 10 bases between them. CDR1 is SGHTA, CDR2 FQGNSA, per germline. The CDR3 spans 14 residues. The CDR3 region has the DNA TGTGCCAGCAGCTTAGGGCAGGGCGGTCAGCCCCAGCATTTT. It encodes CASSLGQGGQPQHF.

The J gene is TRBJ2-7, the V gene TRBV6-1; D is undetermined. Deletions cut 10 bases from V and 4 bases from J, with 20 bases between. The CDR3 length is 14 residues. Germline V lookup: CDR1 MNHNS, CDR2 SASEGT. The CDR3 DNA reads TGTGCCACCTCGGCTGGACGCGGCAGGTACGAGCAGTACTTC. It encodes CATSAGRGRYEQYF.

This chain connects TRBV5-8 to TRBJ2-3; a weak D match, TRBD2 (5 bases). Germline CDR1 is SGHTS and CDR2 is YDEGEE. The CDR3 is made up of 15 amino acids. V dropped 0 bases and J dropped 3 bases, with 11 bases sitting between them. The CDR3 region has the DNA TGTGCCAGCAGCTTGGGAGGGAGAAGGACAGATACGCAGTATTTT. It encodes CASSLGGRRTDTQYF. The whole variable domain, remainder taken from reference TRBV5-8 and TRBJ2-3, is EAGVTQSPTHLIKTRGQQATLRCSPISGHTSVYWYQQALGLGLQFLLWYDEGEERNRGNFPPRFSGRQFPNYSSELNVNALELEDSALYLCASSLGGRRTDTQYFGPGTRLTVL.

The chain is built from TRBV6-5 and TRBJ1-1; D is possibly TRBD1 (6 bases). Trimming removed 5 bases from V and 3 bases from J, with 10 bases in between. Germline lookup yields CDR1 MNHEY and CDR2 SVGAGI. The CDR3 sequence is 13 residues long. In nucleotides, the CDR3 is TGTGCCAGCAGTGCGACAGGTTACACTGAAGCTTTCTTT. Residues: CASSATGYTEAFF.

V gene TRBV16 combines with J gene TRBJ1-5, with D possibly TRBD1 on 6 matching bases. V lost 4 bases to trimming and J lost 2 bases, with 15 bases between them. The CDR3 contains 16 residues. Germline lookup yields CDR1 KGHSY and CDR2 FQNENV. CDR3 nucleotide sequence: TGTGCCAGCAGCCGGGGGCGGGGTTGGGGCAATCAGCCCCAGCATTTT. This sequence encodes CASSRGRGWGNQPQHF.

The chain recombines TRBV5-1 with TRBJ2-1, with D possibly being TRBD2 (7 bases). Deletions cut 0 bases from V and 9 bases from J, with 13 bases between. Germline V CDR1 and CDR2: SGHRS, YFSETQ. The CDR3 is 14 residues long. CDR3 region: CASSLEPRGGEQFF. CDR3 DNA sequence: TGCGCCAGCAGCTTGGAGCCTAGGGGGGGTGAGCAGTTCTTC. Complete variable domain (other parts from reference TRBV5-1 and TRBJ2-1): KAGVTQTPRYLIKTRGQQVTLSCSPISGHRSVSWYQQTPGQGLQFLFEYFSETQRNKGNFPGRFSGRQFSNSRSEMNVSTLELGDSALYLCASSLEPRGGEQFFGPGTRLTVL.

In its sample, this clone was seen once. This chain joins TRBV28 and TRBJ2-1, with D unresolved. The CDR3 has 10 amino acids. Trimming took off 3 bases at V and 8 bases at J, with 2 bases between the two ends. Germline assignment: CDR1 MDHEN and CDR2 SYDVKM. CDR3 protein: CASSFDEQFF. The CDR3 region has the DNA TGTGCCAGCAGTTTCGATGAGCAGTTCTTC. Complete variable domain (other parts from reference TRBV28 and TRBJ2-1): DVKVTQSSRYLVKRTGEKVFLECVQDMDHENMFWYRQDPGLGLRLIYFSYDVKMKEKGDIPEGYSVSREKKERFSLILESASTNQTSMYLCASSFDEQFFGPGTRLTVL.

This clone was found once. The CDR3 DNA follows: TGTGCCAGCAGCTGGGACAGTTCCTACGAGCAGTACTTC. This gives the protein CASSWDSSYEQYF. This chain joins TRBV5-4 and TRBJ2-7; TRBD1 matches at 7 bases. In germline, CDR1 is SGHNT, CDR2 YYREEE (reference sequence). With V trimmed by 3 bases and J by 1 base, 1 base remained unmatched. This CDR3 has 13 residues.

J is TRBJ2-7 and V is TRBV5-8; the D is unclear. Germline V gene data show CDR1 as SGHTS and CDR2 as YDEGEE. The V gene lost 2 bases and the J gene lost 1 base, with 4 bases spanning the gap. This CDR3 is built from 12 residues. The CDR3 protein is CASSFRSYEQYF. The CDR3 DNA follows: TGTGCCAGCAGCTTCCGATCCTACGAGCAGTACTTC.

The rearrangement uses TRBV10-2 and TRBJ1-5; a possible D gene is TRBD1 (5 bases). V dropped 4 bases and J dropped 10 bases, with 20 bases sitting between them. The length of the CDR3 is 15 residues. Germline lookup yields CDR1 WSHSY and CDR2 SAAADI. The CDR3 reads CASSVMGGMDIPQHF. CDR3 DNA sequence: TGCGCCAGCAGTGTTATGGGGGGGATGGACATCCCCCAGCATTTT.

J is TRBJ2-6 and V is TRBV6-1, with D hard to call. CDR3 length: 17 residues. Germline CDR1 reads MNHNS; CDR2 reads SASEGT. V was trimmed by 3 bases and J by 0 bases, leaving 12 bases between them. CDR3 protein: CASSDHGLGSGANVLTF. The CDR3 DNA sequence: TGTGCCAGCAGTGACCACGGTTTGGGCTCTGGGGCCAACGTCCTGACTTTC.

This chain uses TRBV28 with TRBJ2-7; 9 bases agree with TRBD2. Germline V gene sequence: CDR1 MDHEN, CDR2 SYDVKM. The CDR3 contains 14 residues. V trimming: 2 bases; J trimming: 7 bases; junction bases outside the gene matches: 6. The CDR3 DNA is TGTGCCAGCAGTTTAGCGGGAGGGCTATGGGAGCAGTACTTC. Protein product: CASSLAGGLWEQYF.

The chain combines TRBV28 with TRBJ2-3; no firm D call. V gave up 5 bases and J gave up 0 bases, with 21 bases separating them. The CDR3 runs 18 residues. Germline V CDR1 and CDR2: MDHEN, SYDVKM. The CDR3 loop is CASSPPSARVSSTDTQYF. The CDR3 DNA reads TGTGCCAGCAGTCCCCCTTCGGCAAGGGTCTCTAGCACAGATACGCAGTATTTT.

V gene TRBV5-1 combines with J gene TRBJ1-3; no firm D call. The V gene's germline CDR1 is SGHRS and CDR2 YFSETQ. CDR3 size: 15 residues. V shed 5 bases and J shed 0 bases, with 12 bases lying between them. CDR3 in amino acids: CASSRERPSGNTIYF. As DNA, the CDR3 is TGCGCCAGCAGTAGGGAGAGACCCTCTGGAAACACCATATATTTT.